Following are 22 T cell receptor beta chains from one sample sequenced in a study of T cell repertoires in ileal Crohn's disease. Using immunoSEQ multiplex PCR, the repertoire was profiled, and TCRdb retains in-frame clones only, with some absent. Of more than 9,000 clones in the sample, around 77% were seen once. Sequences were obtained from ileal tissue. All receptors come from an adult with Crohn's disease.

The chain is built from TRBV4-2 and TRBJ2-1, with TRBD2 identical over 9 bases. V lost 6 bases, J lost 7 bases, and 10 bases stayed unmatched. Per the germline V gene, CDR1 is LGHNA and CDR2 is YNFKEQ. The CDR3 has 15 amino acids. The CDR3 protein is CASRSIAGEANEQFF. The CDR3 coding sequence is TGTGCCAGCAGATCAATAGCGGGAGAGGCGAATGAGCAGTTCTTC.

This chain links TRBV6-1 with TRBJ2-4, with a weak D call TRBD1 (6 bases). This CDR3 has 14 amino acids. The V and J ends lost 2 bases and 8 bases respectively, with 13 bases between them. Germline lookup yields CDR1 MNHNS and CDR2 SASEGT. The CDR3, as DNA: TGTGCCAGCAGTGAATCAGGGGCAGGCGACATTCAGTACTTC. Translated: CASSESGAGDIQYF.

This clone was seen just once. The J gene is TRBJ2-2, the V gene TRBV5-1; 7 bases match TRBD1. The germline V gene encodes CDR1 SGHRS and CDR2 YFSETQ. After removal of 3 bases from V and 4 bases from J, the junction contained 9 bases not matched to a gene. The length of the CDR3 is 16 residues. In DNA form, the CDR3 reads TGCGCCAGCAGCTACGGGACAGACCAACGCACCGGGGAGCTGTTTTTT. Its translation: CASSYGTDQRTGELFF.

The CDR3 spells CASSSLDTLRNGYTF. The CDR3 DNA reads TGTGCCAGCAGCTCCTTAGATACCTTGAGGAATGGCTACACCTTC. The rearrangement links TRBV7-9 to TRBJ1-2, with D unclear. CDR1 and CDR2 from the germline V gene are SEHNR and FQNEAQ (reference sequence). V was pared by 4 bases and J by 6 bases, with 18 bases between. This CDR3 has 15 amino acids.

The J gene is TRBJ1-3, the V gene TRBV5-1, with D unclear. In germline, CDR1 is SGHRS, CDR2 YFSETQ. CDR3 size: 15 residues. Trimming took 0 bases from V and 0 from J, leaving 7 bases between them. CDR3 in DNA: TGCGCCAGCAGCTTGGACGCTAACTCTGGAAACACCATATATTTT. Translating it yields CASSLDANSGNTIYF.

This chain uses TRBV5-5 with TRBJ2-7; 10 nucleotides align to TRBD2. The CDR3 loop spans 16 amino acids. Germline loops: CDR1 SGHKS, CDR2 YYEKEE (reference sequence). J was trimmed by 7 bases and V by 4 bases; bases with no gene match: 14. DNA for the CDR3: TGTGCCAGCAGCCCCCCCGCTAGCGGGAGTTCTCGGGAGCAGTACTTC. This translates into CASSPPASGSSREQYF.

The rearrangement links TRBV5-1 to TRBJ1-2; TRBD1 might be the D (5 bases). Between the trimmed V and J ends, which lost 1 base and 0 bases, there was a span of 13 bases. CDR1 is SGHRS and CDR2 is YFSETQ in the germline V gene. The CDR3 loop spans 16 amino acids. This CDR3 is CASSLLGGDTNYGYTF. The CDR3 coding sequence is TGCGCCAGCAGCTTGTTGGGGGGGGATACTAACTATGGCTACACCTTC.

This clone was picked up one time. At one end, the junction sequence differs from germline, possibly due to a read error. V is TRBV7-7 and J is TRBJ2-1; a possible D gene is TRBD1 (5 bases). The CDR3 loop spans 13 amino acids. Germline V gene sequence: CDR1 SSHAT, CDR2 FNYEAQ (reference sequence). The CDR3 sequence is CASSLQGANEQFF. CDR3 sequence (DNA): TGTGCTAGCAGCTTACAAGGGGCGAATGAGCAGTTCTTC.

The chain links TRBV11-2 to TRBJ2-1, with 7 bases that match TRBD2. V lost 4 bases, J lost 0 bases, and 6 bases stayed unmatched. CDR3 length: 16 residues. CDR1 is SGHAT and CDR2 is FQNNGV in the germline V gene. The CDR3: CASSSFGGSSYNEQFF. The CDR3 nucleotides read TGTGCCAGCAGCTCATTCGGCGGGAGCTCCTACAATGAGCAGTTCTTC.

The chain recombines TRBV5-4 with TRBJ2-5; TRBD2 matches at 12 bases. Germline V lookup: CDR1 SGHNT, CDR2 YYREEE (reference sequence). Trimming at V came to 0 bases and at J to 5 bases, leaving 5 bases not matched to a gene. The CDR3 has 16 residues. CDR3 DNA: TGTGCCAGCAGCTTGGATGGGACTAGCGGGTGGGAGACCCAGTACTTC. Translated, it gives CASSLDGTSGWETQYF.

The V call is TRBV27, the J call TRBJ2-2; 12 nucleotides line up with TRBD2. CDR1 and CDR2 from the germline V gene are MNHEY and SMNVEV (reference sequence). The CDR3 totals 14 residues. The V and J ends lost 6 bases and 7 bases, in that order; junction bases with no gene match: 3. The CDR3 region has the DNA TGTGCCAGCAGGGCTAGCGGGAGGGGCGGGGAGCTGTTTTTT. Its translation: CASRASGRGGELFF.

The chain is built from TRBV25-1 and TRBJ2-1, with D possibly matching TRBD2 (6 bases). Trimming stripped 7 bases from V and 7 bases from J, with 11 bases between. In germline, CDR1 is MGHDK, CDR2 SYGVNS. The CDR3 extends over 12 amino acids. The CDR3 reads CASTRAGNEQFF. The CDR3 DNA follows: TGTGCCAGCACCCGCGCGGGGAATGAGCAGTTCTTC.

The chain recombines TRBV5-1 with TRBJ2-1, with 9 positions matching TRBD2. V lost 2 bases and J lost 5; bases outside the gene matches: 5. CDR3 size: 15 residues. The germline CDR1 and CDR2 sequences are SGHRS and YFSETQ. The CDR3 DNA reads as TGCGCCAGCAGCTTCGCGGGAGGGTCCCACAATGAGCAGTTCTTC. Translating gives CASSFAGGSHNEQFF.

The chain carries TRBV5-1 and TRBJ2-3; TRBD2 agrees at 13 bases. The V segment lost 4 bases and the J segment 5 bases; nucleotides outside the gene matches: 10. Germline lookup yields CDR1 SGHRS and CDR2 YFSETQ. The CDR3 loop spans 17 amino acids. The CDR3 DNA is TGCGCCAGCAGCCACCAGACTAGCGGGGGGCCTTTAGATACGCAGTATTTT. Translated: CASSHQTSGGPLDTQYF.

Comments on this clone: Relative to the germline gene, one junction end is altered; a read error may explain this. V is TRBV6-1 and J is TRBJ2-3, with 9 bases fitting TRBD1. CDR1 MNHNS and CDR2 SASEGT come from the germline V gene. The CDR3 spans 14 residues. CDR3 loop: CASREGQGPDTQYF. The CDR3 nucleotides read TGTGCCAGCAGAGAAGGACAGGGGCCAGATACGCAGTATTTT.

This chain joins TRBV5-1 and TRBJ2-5; 7 bases align to TRBD2. The germline V gene has CDR1 SGHRS and CDR2 YFSETQ. V shed 4 bases and J 3 bases; nucleotides not matched to a gene: 12. There are 16 residues in the CDR3. The CDR3 region has the DNA TGCGCCAGCAGCCCCGGACTAGTTACGTTGAAAGAGACCCAGTACTTC. Amino acids: CASSPGLVTLKETQYF.

The chain carries TRBV25-1 and TRBJ1-5; weak D call: TRBD1 (5 bases). The CDR3 has 16 residues. The V end lost 2 bases, the J end lost 6 bases, and 17 bases lay between the germline ends. Looked up from germline, CDR1 is MGHDK and CDR2 is SYGVNS. Here the CDR3 reads CASSEGGEGFGQPQHF. The CDR3 bases are TGTGCCAGCAGTGAAGGAGGGGAAGGGTTCGGTCAGCCCCAGCATTTT.

The rearrangement uses TRBV18 and TRBJ2-7; TRBD1 matches at 8 bases. Germline-derived CDR1 and CDR2 are KGHSH and LQKENI. Trimming removed 5 bases from V and 3 bases from J; junction bases left unmatched: 3. The CDR3 has 13 residues. CDR3 DNA sequence: TGTGCCAGCTCATCAGGACAGGGCTACGAGCAGTACTTC. This encodes CASSSGQGYEQYF.

The table lists this clone with a count of one. V gene TRBV5-4 combines with J gene TRBJ2-7; D is possibly TRBD2 (5 bases). The germline CDR1 and CDR2 sequences are SGHNT and YYREEE (reference sequence). Trimming pared 3 bases from V and 2 bases from J, leaving 12 bases between. The CDR3 has 14 residues. CDR3 nucleotides: TGTGCCAGCAGCTCCCGGGATAGTACCTACGAGCAGTACTTC. Protein product: CASSSRDSTYEQYF.

This clone was detected once. The CDR3 here is CASTMAVEETQYF. CDR3 DNA sequence: TGTGCCAGCACGATGGCGGTAGAAGAGACCCAGTACTTC. The gene calls are TRBV6-1 and TRBJ2-5; D is unclear. V gave up 7 bases and J gave up 3 bases, with 12 bases separating them. CDR1 and CDR2 (germline): MNHNS, SASEGT. The CDR3 totals 13 residues.

This chain joins TRBV28 and TRBJ1-2, with TRBD1 as a possible D gene (6 bases). Per germline, CDR1 MDHEN and CDR2 SYDVKM. The CDR3 contains 14 residues. Trimming stripped 1 base from V and 2 bases from J, with 8 bases between. The CDR3 region has the DNA TGTGCCAGCAGTTTATCGGACAGAAACTATGGCTACACCTTC. As protein: CASSLSDRNYGYTF.

Only one count was recorded for this clone. The J gene is TRBJ1-1, the V gene TRBV30; 8 bases match TRBD1. CDR1 GTSNPN and CDR2 SVGIG come from the germline V gene (reference sequence). Trimming cost V 4 bases and J 1 base; bases outside gene matches: 5. The CDR3 spans 14 residues. Written as DNA, the CDR3 is TGTGCCTGGAAGCAGGGGGCCGGGAACACTGAAGCTTTCTTT. Protein product: CAWKQGAGNTEAFF.